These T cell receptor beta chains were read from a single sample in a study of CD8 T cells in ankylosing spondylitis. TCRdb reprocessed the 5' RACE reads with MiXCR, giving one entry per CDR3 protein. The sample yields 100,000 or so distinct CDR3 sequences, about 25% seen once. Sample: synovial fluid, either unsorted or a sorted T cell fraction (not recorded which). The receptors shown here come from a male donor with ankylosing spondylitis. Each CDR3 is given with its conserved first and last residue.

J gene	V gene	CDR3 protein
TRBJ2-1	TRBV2	CASRANGEQFF
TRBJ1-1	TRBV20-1	CSARAHVWTGGTEAFF
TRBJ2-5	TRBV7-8	CASSQGPQETQYF
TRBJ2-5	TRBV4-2	CASSRERGSQETQYF
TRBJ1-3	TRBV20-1	CSVQDGNSGNTIYF
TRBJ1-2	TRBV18	CASSPADRVRGYTF
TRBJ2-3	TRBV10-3	CAISVAGGDDTQYF
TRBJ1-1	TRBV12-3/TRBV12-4	CASSVGQGLEAFF
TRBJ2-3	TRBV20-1	CSAPAGGVDTQYF
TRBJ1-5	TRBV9	CASSPEPGQPQHF
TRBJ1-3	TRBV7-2	CASSLSSNPGQGNTIYF
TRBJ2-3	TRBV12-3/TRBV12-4	CASSTSLNTDTQYF
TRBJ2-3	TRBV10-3	CAISDRGTSTDTQYF
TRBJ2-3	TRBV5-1	CASSPPTGLPTDTQYF
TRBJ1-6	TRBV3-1	CASGYRYNSPLHF
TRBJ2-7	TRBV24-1	CATSDRNSGRSSYEQYF
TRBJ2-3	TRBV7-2	CASTPLAGGTDTQYF
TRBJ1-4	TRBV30	CAWSADATTNEKLFF
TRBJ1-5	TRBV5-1	CASSLAGGFSQPQHF
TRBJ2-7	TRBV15	CATSRDNNAYEQYF
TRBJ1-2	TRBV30	CAWRPPGQGYGYTF
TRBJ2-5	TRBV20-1	CSVPTSGETQYF
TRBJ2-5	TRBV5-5	CASSLAGTSETQYF
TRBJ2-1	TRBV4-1	CASSQQGNNEQFF
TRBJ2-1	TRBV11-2	CASSLAASRYNEQFF
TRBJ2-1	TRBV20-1	CSAPTGLAGVDEQFF
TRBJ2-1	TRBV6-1	CASSPGLAGKSSYNEQFF
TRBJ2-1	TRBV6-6	CASSSTGAEQFF
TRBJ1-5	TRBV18	CASSRGQGGNQPQHF
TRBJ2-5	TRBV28	CASSDGTTGPETQYF
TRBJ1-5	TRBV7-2	CASSLGFRGNQPQHF
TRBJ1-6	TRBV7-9	CASSLEDSPLHF
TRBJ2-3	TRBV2	CASKPGQGQRDTQYF
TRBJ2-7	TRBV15	CATSRGEATPFF
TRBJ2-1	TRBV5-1	CASSRRLADLGNEQFF
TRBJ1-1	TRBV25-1	CASTPDNTEAFF
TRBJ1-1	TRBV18	CASSPLGGLGTEAFF
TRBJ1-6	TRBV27	CASSYWQGGNSPLHF
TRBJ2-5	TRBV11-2	CASSLGDRDQETQYF
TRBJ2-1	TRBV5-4	CASSIGLAGGSYNEQFF
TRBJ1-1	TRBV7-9	CASTQTGGGTEAFF
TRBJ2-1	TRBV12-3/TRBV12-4	CASSLGLAGFEQFF
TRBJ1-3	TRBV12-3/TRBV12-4	CATQQGDLYF
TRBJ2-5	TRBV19	CASSSGGTLQETQYF
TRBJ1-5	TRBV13	CASSLGRIRDSNQPQHF
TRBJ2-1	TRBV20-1	CSATELAGYNEQFF
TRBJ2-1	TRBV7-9	CASSLEAHNEQFF
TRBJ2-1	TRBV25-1	CASSFLNEQFF
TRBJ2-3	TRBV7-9	CASSPSPGAGTQYF
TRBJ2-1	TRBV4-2	CASSQRPGLQGNEQFF
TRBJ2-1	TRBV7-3	CASSLKSLPGLAGGHDVEQFF